This TCR beta chain was profiled in a study of T cells in tuberculosis. Study-wide context: IGRA-negative adolescents, IGRA-positive adolescents with latent tuberculosis and adults with active tuberculosis formed this South African cohort.

Generated by immunoSEQ multiplex PCR, the TCRdb table keeps only in-frame clones and is missing some. The sample carries roughly 34,000 clones, about 97% recorded once. About this clone: Its target is unknown.

Trimming took off 4 bases at V and 0 bases at J, with 10 bases between the two ends. CDR1 is LNHDA, CDR2 SQIVND, per germline (reference sequence). This CDR3 is 14 amino acids long. Latent tuberculosis screening used tuberculin skin test and IGRA at entry. Study-wide results and limits: Shorter CDR3-alpha in active tuberculosis partly drove smaller distances. Smaller distances to GMM-specific TCRs suggested their expansion in active tuberculosis.

The sequence was collected from a donor aged 5 to 30 with latent tuberculosis or without tuberculosis infection. V and J are TRBV19 and TRBJ2-7; D is perhaps TRBD2 (5 bases). Sequencing input: PBMCs. The CDR3 is CASSRRADSYEQYF. The CDR3 region has the DNA TGTGCCAGTAGTAGGAGAGCGGACTCCTACGAGCAGTACTTC. Combining the CDR3 with reference TRBV19 and TRBJ2-7 gives the whole variable domain DGGITQSPKYLFRKEGQNVTLSCEQNLNHDAMYWYRQDPGQGLRLIYYSQIVNDFQKGDIAEGYSVSREKKESFPLTVTSAQKNPTAFYLCASSRRADSYEQYFGPGTRLTVT.